This T cell receptor beta chain was identified during a study of blood T cell repertoires in COVID-19. The overall study: Sites in the United States, Italy and Spain provided acute and convalescent COVID-19 samples.

Produced via immunoSEQ multiplex PCR; TCRdb's table is partial and in-frame only. Of tens of thousands of clones detected, roughly 90% appear once; the ten largest clones hold about 5.5%. The length of the CDR3 is 12 residues. The receptor comes from a man between 60 and 75 years old with COVID-19, enrolled during active disease. The sequencing sample was made of peripheral blood. This chain uses TRBV21-1 with TRBJ1-1; the listed D gene, TRBD1, was not tested against the DNA. TRBV21-1 constitutes a pseudogene. As DNA, the CDR3 is TGTGCCAGCAGCCTGCCGACAGGGGAAGCTTTCTTT. It yields the protein CASSLPTGEAFF.